This TCR beta chain was sequenced in a study of cytomegalovirus exposure and HLA in healthy donors. Study-level information: According to later analysis, the same platform produced the 120 validation and approximately 630 first-cohort repertoires.

V trimming: 6 bases; J trimming: 1 base; junction bases outside the gene matches: 5. This CDR3 contains 14 residues. Germline V gene sequence: CDR1 SEHNR, CDR2 FQNEAQ (reference sequence). As to this clone: The antigen is undetermined.

Study-level findings and limits: Cytomegalovirus association was assigned to over 150 TCR beta chains. Both high specificity and high sensitivity reportedly marked the classifier's diagnosis of cytomegalovirus status. Usually a TCR sequence was rare, but some public TCRs were found in many donors.

Only in-frame clones appear in the TCRdb table, and some are missing; sequencing was by immunoSEQ multiplex PCR. The sample has some 100,000 clones, more than 70% seen once. The sample consisted of PBMCs. The rearrangement joins TRBV7-9 to TRBJ1-1, with 7 nucleotides matching TRBD1. This TCR was recovered from a woman aged 18-29 years in good health and CMV-seronegative. CDR3 coding DNA: TGTGCCAGCAGGCCAGGGGGGACGAACACTGAAGCTTTCTTT. Amino acids: CASRPGGTNTEAFF.